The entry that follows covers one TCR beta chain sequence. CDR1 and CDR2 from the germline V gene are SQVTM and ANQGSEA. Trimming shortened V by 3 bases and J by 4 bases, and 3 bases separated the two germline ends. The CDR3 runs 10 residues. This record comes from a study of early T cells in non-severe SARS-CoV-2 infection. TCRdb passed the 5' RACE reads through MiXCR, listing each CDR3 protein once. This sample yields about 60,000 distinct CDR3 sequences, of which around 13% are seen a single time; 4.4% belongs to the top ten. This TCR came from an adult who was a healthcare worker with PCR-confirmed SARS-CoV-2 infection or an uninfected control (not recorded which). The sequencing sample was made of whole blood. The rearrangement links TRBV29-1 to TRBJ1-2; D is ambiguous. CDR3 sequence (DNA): TGCAGCGTTGATCTCTATGGCTACACCTTC. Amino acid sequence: CSVDLYGYTF.